The text below deals with one TCR beta chain. Its antigen is as yet unknown. This sample stems from a study of T cell responses to AZD1222 COVID-19 vaccine. Study-level findings and limits: All repertoire sampling was performed exclusively after the peak T cell response.

The V and J ends lost 7 bases and 4 bases respectively, with 20 bases between them. CDR3 length equals 15 residues. Germline CDR1 MNHEY, CDR2 SVGAGI. The protocol was immunoSEQ multiplex PCR, while the TCRdb copy is restricted to in-frame clones and leaves out a portion. This sample carries about 150,000 clones, more than 85% of them seen once, and the ten largest clones take around 3.6%. Sequences were derived from peripheral blood, sampled on day 0 of AZD1222 vaccination. The clonotype comes from an adult in good health. The genes are TRBV6-5 and TRBJ2-7, with D unclear. CDR3 bases: TGTGCCAGCACTCCCCTAAGCCTTCAGGTTTACGAGCAGTACTTC. Protein: CASTPLSLQVYEQYF.